The T cell receptor (beta chain) under discussion was sequenced for a study of blood T cell repertoires in COVID-19. Across the whole study: T cells, B-cell-depleted T cells, or PBMCs supplied cDNA or gDNA.

Clones were sequenced by immunoSEQ multiplex PCR, and TCRdb holds only the in-frame ones, with some missing. The data contain under 250,000 clones, 65% to 85% of them seen just once; the ten biggest clones take up roughly 4.5%. The CDR3 has 16 amino acids. CDR1 and CDR2 from the germline V gene are MGHRA and YSYEKL. Trimming at V came to 4 bases and at J to 4 bases, leaving 10 bases not matched to a gene. Cohorts were determined from participant-reported clinical history. Sequenced input: PBMCs or T cells enriched from blood (not recorded which). This sequence was found in a man between 25 and 39 years old with acute COVID-19. The chain joins TRBV4-1 to TRBJ2-3, with 8 positions matching TRBD2. CDR3 sequence: CASSLGQRGFADTQYF. CDR3 in DNA: TGCGCCAGCAGCCTGGGGCAGCGGGGGTTCGCAGATACGCAGTATTTT.